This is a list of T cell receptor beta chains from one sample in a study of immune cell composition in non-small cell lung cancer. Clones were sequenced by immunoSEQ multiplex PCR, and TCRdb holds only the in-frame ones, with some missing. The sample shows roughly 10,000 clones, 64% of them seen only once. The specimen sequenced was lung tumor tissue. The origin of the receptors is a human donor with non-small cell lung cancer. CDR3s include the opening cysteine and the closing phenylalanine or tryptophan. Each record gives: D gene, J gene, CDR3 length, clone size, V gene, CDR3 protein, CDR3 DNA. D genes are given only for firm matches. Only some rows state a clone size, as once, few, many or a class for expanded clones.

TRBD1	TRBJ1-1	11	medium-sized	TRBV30	CAHRGRSEAFF	TGTGCCCACAGGGGGCGAAGTGAAGCTTTCTTT
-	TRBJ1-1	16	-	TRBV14	CASSQPRGVLKTEAFF	TGTGCCAGCAGCCAACCCCGGGGGGTTTTGAAGACTGAAGCTTTCTTT
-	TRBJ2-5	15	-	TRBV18	CASSPFFSGEETQYF	TGTGCCAGCTCACCATTTTTTTCAGGGGAAGAGACCCAGTACTTC
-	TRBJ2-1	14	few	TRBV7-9	CASSHAWAYNEQFF	TGTGCCAGCAGCCACGCGTGGGCTTACAATGAGCAGTTCTTC
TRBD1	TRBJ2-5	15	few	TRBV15	CATSNHGTDQETQYF	TGTGCCACCAGCAACCACGGGACAGACCAAGAGACCCAGTACTTC
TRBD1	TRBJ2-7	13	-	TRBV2	CASSVGQGLEQYF	TGTGCCAGCAGTGTGGGACAGGGGTTGGAGCAGTACTTC
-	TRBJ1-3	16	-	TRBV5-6	CASSLDAGYSGNTIYF	TGTGCCAGCAGCTTGGACGCGGGATACTCTGGAAACACCATATATTTT
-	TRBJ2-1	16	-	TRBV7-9	CASSLGGGGSYDEQFF	TGTGCCAGCAGCTTAGGGGGGGGCGGGAGCTACGATGAGCAGTTCTTC
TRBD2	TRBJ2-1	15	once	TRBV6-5	CASSYGLAGGPEQFF	TGTGCCAGCAGTTACGGGCTAGCGGGAGGTCCTGAGCAGTTCTTC
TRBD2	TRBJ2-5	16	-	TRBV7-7	CASSLLAGGQQETQYF	TGTGCCAGCAGCTTACTAGCGGGAGGTCAACAAGAGACCCAGTACTTC
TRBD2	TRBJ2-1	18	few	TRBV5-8	CASSLSGSGRAVNNEQFF	TGTGCCAGCAGCTTAAGCGGTAGCGGGAGGGCCGTTAATAATGAGCAGTTCTTC
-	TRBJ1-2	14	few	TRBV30	CAWSVLPFDYGYTF	TGTGCCTGGAGTGTACTGCCGTTCGACTATGGCTACACCTTC
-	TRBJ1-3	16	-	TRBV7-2	CASSLGPWASGNTIYF	TGTGCCAGCAGCTTAGGGCCCTGGGCCTCTGGAAACACCATATATTTT
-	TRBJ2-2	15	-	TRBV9	CASSAGDRDTGELFF	TGTGCCAGCAGCGCGGGAGATCGAGACACCGGGGAGCTGTTTTTT
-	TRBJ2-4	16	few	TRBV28	CASLPLKTIAKNIQYF	TGTGCCAGCTTACCCTTGAAGACTATAGCCAAAAACATTCAGTACTTC
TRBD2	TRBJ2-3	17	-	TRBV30	CAWSGTSGRPGLDTQYF	TGTGCCTGGAGTGGGACTAGCGGGCGGCCGGGGCTGGATACGCAGTATTTT
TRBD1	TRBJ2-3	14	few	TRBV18	CASSLSGQGDTQYF	TGTGCCAGCTCTCTCTCGGGACAGGGGGATACGCAGTATTTT
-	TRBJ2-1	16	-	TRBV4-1	CASSHSGVSSYNEQFF	TGCGCCAGCAGCCATTCGGGAGTTAGCTCCTACAATGAGCAGTTCTTC
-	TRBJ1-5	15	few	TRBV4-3	CASSQDGNAYQPQHF	TGCGCCAGCAGCCAAGACGGGAACGCATATCAGCCCCAGCATTTT
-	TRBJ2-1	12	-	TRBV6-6	CASINAGNEQFF	TGTGCCAGCATTAACGCGGGCAATGAGCAGTTCTTC
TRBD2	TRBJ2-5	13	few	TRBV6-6	CASSREVQETQYF	TGTGCCAGCAGCCGGGAGGTCCAAGAGACCCAGTACTTC
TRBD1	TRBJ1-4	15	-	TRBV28	CASSFGTGIREKLFF	TGTGCCAGCAGTTTCGGGACAGGGATCCGGGAAAAACTGTTTTTT
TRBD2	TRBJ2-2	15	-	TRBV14	CASSQRRESTGELFF	TGTGCCAGCAGCCAACGGCGGGAGAGCACCGGGGAGCTGTTTTTT
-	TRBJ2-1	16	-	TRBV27	CASSQNPGLAHNEQFF	TGTGCCAGCAGTCAAAACCCCGGGCTAGCGCACAATGAGCAGTTCTTC
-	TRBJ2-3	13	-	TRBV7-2	CASSPVAWDTQYF	TGTGCCAGCAGCCCTGTAGCGTGGGATACGCAGTATTTT
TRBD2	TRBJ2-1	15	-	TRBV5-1	CASRGVGLAGGEQFF	TGCGCCAGCAGAGGGGTCGGGCTAGCGGGAGGTGAGCAGTTCTTC
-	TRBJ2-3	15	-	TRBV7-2	CASSLLVASTDTQYF	TGTGCCAGCAGCTTACTAGTCGCGAGCACAGATACGCAGTATTTT
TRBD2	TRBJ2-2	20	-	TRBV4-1	CASSQDSLGLAGGHTGELFF	TGCGCCAGCAGCCAAGATAGCTTAGGACTAGCGGGAGGTCACACCGGGGAGCTGTTTTTT
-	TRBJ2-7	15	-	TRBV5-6	CASSPSAGAWYEQYF	TGTGCCAGCAGCCCGTCGGCGGGGGCGTGGTACGAGCAGTACTTC
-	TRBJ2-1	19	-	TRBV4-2	CASSQEVGLAGPLGNEQFF	TGTGCCAGCAGCCAAGAGGTGGGGTTGGCGGGACCCCTGGGGAATGAGCAGTTCTTC
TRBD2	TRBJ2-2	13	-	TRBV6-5	CASKREITGELFF	TGTGCCAGCAAGCGGGAGATCACCGGGGAGCTGTTTTTT
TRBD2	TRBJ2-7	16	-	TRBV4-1	CASSPASIVGGYEQYF	TGCGCCAGCAGCCCGGCGAGTATTGTGGGAGGGTACGAGCAGTACTTC
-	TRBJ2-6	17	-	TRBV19	CASSDGQRESGANVLTF	TGTGCCAGTAGTGACGGACAGAGAGAATCTGGGGCCAACGTCCTGACTTTC
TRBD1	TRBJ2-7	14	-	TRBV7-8	CASSFGTGEHEQYF	TGTGCCAGCAGCTTTGGGACAGGGGAACACGAGCAGTACTTC
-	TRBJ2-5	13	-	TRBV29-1	CSVDRGGQETQYF	TGCAGCGTCGATAGGGGGGGCCAAGAGACCCAGTACTTC
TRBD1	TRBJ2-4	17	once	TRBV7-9	CASSLGRDSLAKNIQYF	TGTGCCAGCAGCTTAGGCCGGGACAGCTTAGCCAAAAACATTCAGTACTTC
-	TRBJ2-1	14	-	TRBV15	CATSRDRGVNEQFF	TGTGCCACCAGCAGAGATCGCGGTGTCAATGAGCAGTTCTTC
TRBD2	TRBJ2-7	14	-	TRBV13	CASSSGLGVGEQYF	TGTGCCAGCAGCTCGGGACTAGGTGTGGGTGAGCAGTACTTC
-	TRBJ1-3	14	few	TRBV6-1	CASSEFVFGNTIYF	TGTGCCAGCAGTGAATTCGTATTTGGAAACACCATATATTTT
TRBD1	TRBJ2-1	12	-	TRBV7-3	CASSSTDRMQFF	TGTGCCAGCAGCTCCACGGACAGGATGCAGTTCTTC
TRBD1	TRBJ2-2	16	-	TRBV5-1	CASSFETGGYAGELFF	TGCGCCAGCAGCTTCGAAACAGGGGGATATGCCGGGGAGCTGTTTTTT
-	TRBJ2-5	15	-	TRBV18	CASSLRQNPQETQYF	TGTGCCAGCTCACTTAGACAGAACCCCCAAGAGACCCAGTACTTC
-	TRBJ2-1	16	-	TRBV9	CASGTSGTPGEDEQFF	TGTGCCAGCGGGACCTCCGGGACTCCCGGGGAGGACGAGCAGTTCTTC
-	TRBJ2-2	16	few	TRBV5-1	CASSLGQSAGTGELFF	TGCGCCAGCAGCCTGGGACAATCGGCGGGCACCGGGGAGCTGTTTTTT
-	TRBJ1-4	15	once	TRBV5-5	CASSRSLATNEKLFF	TGTGCCAGCAGCCGTTCACTTGCAACTAATGAAAAACTGTTTTTT
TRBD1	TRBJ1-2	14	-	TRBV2	CASRARQGNYGYTF	TGTGCCAGCAGAGCCCGACAGGGAAACTATGGCTACACCTTC
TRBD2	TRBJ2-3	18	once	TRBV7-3	CASSPSPSGRAATDTQYF	TGTGCCAGCAGCCCCTCCCCTAGCGGGAGGGCAGCTACAGATACGCAGTATTTT